This T cell receptor beta chain is from a study of spatial heterogeneity in lung cancer. TCRdb called the 5' RACE reads again in MiXCR, with one record for every CDR3 protein. Of over 50,000 distinct CDR3 sequences in the sample, about 8% are singletons; the top ten hold less than 15%. Time point specified: sample taken at primary tumor resection. Unsorted whole RNA from tumor, nontumor lung or frozen PBMC underwent sequencing. The donor population consisted of over 55 patients with untreated, early-stage non-small cell lung cancer. Trimming cost V 3 bases and J 5 bases; bases outside gene matches: 0. The CDR3 length is 13 residues. Germline CDR1 SGHRS, CDR2 YFSETQ. The table lists this clonotype with many counts. Its antigen is unidentified. Overall study findings and caveats: Ubiquitous expanded tumor TCRs were seen in blood more at resection than at follow-up.

Sample: PBMCs, taken at surgery. The receptor comes from a female donor with early-stage non-small cell lung cancer. This chain joins TRBV5-1 and TRBJ1-5; 9 bases line up with TRBD1. The CDR3 sequence: CASSWTGDQPQHF. DNA for the CDR3: TGCGCCAGCAGCTGGACAGGGGATCAGCCCCAGCATTTT. The full variable domain, in which reference TRBV5-1 and TRBJ1-5 provide the parts outside the CDR3, is KAGVTQTPRYLIKTRGQQVTLSCSPISGHRSVSWYQQTPGQGLQFLFEYFSETQRNKGNFPGRFSGRQFSNSRSEMNVSTLELGDSALYLCASSWTGDQPQHFGDGTRLSIL.